This TCR beta chain stems from a study of cytomegalovirus exposure and HLA in healthy donors. Turning to the study itself: T cells numbering around 200 million yielded some 120 million unique TCR beta sequences in an earlier analysis.

Study results and limitations: TCR beta V- and J-gene trimming, according to a later analysis, was linked to a missense DCLRE1C variant. The authors enumerated under 200 TCR beta chains as linked to cytomegalovirus.

PCR amplification relied on 60 Vbeta primers (plus 13 Jbeta primers). Per the original methods: There were about 80 million unique TCR beta chains by a later count, and approximately 10 million of them were shared. The method was immunoSEQ multiplex PCR; TCRdb's version includes in-frame clones alone and lacks a portion of them. That table gives V, J and clone size, and the DNA gave D and trimming. The sample shows roughly 190,000 clones, about 83% of them seen only once. Germline V gene lookup returns CDR1 MDHEN and CDR2 SYDVKM. Trimming pared 4 bases from V and 3 bases from J, leaving 15 bases between. CDR3 length: 15 amino acids. Turning to this clone: What it binds is not known.

V is TRBV28 and J is TRBJ1-2, with D possibly matching TRBD1 (6 bases). The source of this sequence is a man aged 40-55 years in good health and CMV-seropositive. Sequences were obtained from PBMCs. CDR3 protein: CASSSPGQSYYGYTF. CDR3 nucleotides: TGTGCCAGCAGTTCTCCCGGACAGTCGTACTATGGCTACACCTTC.